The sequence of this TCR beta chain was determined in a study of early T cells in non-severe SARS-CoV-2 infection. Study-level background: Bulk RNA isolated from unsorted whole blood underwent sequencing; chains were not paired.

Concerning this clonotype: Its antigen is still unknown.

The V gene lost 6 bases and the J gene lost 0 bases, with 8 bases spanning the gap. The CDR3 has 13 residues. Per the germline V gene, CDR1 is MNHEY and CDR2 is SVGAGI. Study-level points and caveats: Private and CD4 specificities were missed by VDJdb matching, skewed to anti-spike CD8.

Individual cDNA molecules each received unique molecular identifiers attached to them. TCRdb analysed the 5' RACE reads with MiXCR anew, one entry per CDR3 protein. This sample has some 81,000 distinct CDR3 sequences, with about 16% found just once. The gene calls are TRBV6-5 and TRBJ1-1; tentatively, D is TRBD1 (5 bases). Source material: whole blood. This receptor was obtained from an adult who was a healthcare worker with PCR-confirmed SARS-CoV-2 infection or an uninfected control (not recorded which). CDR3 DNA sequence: TGTGCCAGCAGAAGAGGGGTGAACACTGAAGCTTTCTTT. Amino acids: CASRRGVNTEAFF.